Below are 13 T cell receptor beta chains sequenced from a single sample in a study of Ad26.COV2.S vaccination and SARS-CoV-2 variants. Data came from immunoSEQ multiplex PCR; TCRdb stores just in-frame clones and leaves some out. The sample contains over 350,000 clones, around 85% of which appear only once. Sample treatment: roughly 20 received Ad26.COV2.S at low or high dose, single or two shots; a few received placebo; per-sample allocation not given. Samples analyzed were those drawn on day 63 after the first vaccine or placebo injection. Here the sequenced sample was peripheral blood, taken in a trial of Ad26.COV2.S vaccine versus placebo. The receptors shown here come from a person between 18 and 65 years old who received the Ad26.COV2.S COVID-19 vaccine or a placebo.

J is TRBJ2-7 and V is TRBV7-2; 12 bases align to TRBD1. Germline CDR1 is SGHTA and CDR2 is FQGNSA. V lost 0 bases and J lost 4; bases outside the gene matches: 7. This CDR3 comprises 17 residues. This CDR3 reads CASSLARDRGPSYEQYF. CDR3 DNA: TGTGCCAGCAGCTTAGCGCGGGACAGGGGGCCCTCATACGAGCAGTACTTC. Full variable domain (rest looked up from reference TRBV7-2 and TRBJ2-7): GAGVSQSPSNKVTEKGKDVELRCDPISGHTALYWYRQSLGQGLEFLIYFQGNSAPDKSGLPSDRFSAERTGGSVSTLTIQRTQQEDSAVYLCASSLARDRGPSYEQYFGPGTRLTVT.

The CDR3 coding sequence is TGCGCCAGCAGCTTGGTTGGCGGGGTCCAAGAGACCCAGTACTTC. Protein: CASSLVGGVQETQYF. The chain recombines TRBV5-1 with TRBJ2-5; D possibly corresponds to TRBD2 (6 bases). The CDR3 length is 15 residues. Germline loops: CDR1 SGHRS, CDR2 YFSETQ. Trimming took 0 bases from V and 1 from J, leaving 10 bases between them.

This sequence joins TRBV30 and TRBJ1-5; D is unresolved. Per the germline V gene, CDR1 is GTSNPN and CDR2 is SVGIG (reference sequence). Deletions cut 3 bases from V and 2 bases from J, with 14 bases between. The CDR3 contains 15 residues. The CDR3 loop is CAWSPGKSGNQPQHF. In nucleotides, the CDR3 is TGTGCCTGGAGCCCCGGGAAATCAGGCAATCAGCCCCAGCATTTT.

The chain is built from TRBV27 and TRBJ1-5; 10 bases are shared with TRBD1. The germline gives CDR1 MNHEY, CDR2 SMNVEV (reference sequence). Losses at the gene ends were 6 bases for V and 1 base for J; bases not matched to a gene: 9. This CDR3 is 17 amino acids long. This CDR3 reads CASRPRDRGRSNQPQHF. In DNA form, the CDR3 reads TGTGCCAGCAGACCCCGGGACAGGGGAAGGAGCAATCAGCCCCAGCATTTT.

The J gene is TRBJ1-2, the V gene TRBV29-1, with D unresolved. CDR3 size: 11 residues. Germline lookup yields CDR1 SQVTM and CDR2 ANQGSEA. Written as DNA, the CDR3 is TGCAGGGCAGCGACCCAGGATGGCTACACCTTC. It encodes CRAATQDGYTF.

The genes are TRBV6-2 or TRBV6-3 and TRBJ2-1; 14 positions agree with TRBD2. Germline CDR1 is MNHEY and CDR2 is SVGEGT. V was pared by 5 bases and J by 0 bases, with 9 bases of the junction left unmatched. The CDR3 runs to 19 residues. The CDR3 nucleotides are TGTGCCAGCAGTACCCACCCCGGACTAGCGGGGGGCTCCTACAATGAGCAGTTCTTC. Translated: CASSTHPGLAGGSYNEQFF.

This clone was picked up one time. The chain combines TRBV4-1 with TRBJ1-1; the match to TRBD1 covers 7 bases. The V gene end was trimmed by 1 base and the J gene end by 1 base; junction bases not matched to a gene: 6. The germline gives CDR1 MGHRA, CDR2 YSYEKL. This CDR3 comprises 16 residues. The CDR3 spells CASSQAPGQRNTEAFF. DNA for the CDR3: TGCGCCAGCAGCCAAGCTCCGGGACAGAGGAACACTGAAGCTTTCTTT.

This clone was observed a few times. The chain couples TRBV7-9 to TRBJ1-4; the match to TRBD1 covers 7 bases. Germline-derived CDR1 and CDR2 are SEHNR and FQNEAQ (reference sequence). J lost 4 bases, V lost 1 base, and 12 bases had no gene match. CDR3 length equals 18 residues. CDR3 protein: CASSLGGQAMLINEKLFF. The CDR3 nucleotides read TGTGCCAGCAGCTTAGGAGGACAGGCTATGCTTATTAATGAAAAACTGTTTTTT.

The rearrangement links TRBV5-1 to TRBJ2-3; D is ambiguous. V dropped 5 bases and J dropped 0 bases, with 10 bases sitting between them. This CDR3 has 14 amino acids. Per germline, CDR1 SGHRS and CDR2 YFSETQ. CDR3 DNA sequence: TGCGCCAGCAGGACACAGAGTAGCACAGATACGCAGTATTTT. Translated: CASRTQSSTDTQYF.

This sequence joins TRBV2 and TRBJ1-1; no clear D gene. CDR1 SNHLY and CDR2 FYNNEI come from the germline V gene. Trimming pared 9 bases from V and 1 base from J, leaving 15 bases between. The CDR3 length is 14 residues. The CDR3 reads CASTQQIGNTEAFF. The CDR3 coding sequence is TGTGCCAGTACCCAGCAGATAGGGAACACTGAAGCTTTCTTT.

This CDR3 reads CASSLSAGVTYEQYF. Written as DNA, the CDR3 is TGTGCCAGCAGCTTAAGTGCGGGCGTAACCTACGAGCAGTACTTC. The chain couples TRBV7-2 to TRBJ2-7, with TRBD2 as a possible D gene (5 bases). CDR3 size: 15 residues. From germline, CDR1 is SGHTA and CDR2 FQGNSA. The V end was cut by 2 bases, the J end by 2 bases, with 13 bases between.

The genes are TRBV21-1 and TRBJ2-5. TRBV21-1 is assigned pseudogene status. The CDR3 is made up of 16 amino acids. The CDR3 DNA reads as TGTGCCAGCAGCAAATACAGGGTGGGGGGCCAAGAGACCCAGTACTTC. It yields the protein CASSKYRVGGQETQYF.

Here the CDR3 reads CASSPNAQPQHF. DNA of the CDR3: TGTGCCAGCAGCCCTAACGCCCAGCCCCAGCATTTT. The chain links TRBV12-3 or TRBV12-4 to TRBJ1-5; D uncertain. The V gene lost 6 bases and the J gene lost 7 bases, with 10 bases spanning the gap. The CDR3 spans 12 residues.